The TCR beta chain described here comes from a study of blood T cell repertoires in COVID-19. Original processing notes: Estimation of nucleated cell counts was performed using reference gene primer amplification. Produced via immunoSEQ multiplex PCR; TCRdb's table is partial and in-frame only. The V and J calls and clone size were taken over from that table, and D and trimming were inferred from the DNA. This repertoire shows under 250,000 clones, around 80% found once; its top ten account for 7% to 8.5%. Per germline, CDR1 LGHDT and CDR2 YNNKEL (reference sequence). CDR3 length equals 15 residues. Germline trimming cut 5 bases from V and 1 base from J; bases unmatched to any gene: 7.

What was sequenced was peripheral blood. This chain uses TRBV3-1 (or the pseudogene TRBV3-2) with TRBJ2-5; 7 positions match TRBD2. This TCR was recovered from a woman between 65 and 79 years old with acute or convalescent COVID-19. The CDR3 DNA reads TGTGCCAGCAGCTTTTCGGGGGGAGGCCAAGAGACCCAGTACTTC. It codes for CASSFSGGGQETQYF.